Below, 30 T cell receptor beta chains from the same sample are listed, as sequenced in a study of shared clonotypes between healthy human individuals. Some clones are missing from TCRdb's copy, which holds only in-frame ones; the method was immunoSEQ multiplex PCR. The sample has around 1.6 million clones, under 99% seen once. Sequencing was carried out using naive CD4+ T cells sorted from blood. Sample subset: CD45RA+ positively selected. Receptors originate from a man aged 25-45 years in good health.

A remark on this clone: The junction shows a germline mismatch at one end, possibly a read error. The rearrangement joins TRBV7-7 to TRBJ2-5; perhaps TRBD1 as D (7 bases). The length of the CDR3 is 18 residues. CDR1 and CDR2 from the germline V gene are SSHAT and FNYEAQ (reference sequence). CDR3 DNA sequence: TGTGCTAGCAGTCCCTCGTCCAGGGGGGCACGAGGGCAAGAGACCCAGTACTTC. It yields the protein CASSPSSRGARGQETQYF.

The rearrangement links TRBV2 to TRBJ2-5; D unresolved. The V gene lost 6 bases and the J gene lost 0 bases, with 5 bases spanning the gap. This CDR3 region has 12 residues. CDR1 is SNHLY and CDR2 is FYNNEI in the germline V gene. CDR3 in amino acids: CASRRYQETQYF. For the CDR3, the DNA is TGTGCCAGCAGGAGGTACCAAGAGACCCAGTACTTC.

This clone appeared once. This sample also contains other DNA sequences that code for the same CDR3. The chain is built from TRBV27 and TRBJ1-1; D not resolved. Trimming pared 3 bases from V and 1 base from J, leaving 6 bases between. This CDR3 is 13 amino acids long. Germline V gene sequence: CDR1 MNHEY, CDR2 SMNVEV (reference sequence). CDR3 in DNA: TGTGCCAGCAGTTTGAGTCGGAACACTGAAGCTTTCTTT. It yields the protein CASSLSRNTEAFF.

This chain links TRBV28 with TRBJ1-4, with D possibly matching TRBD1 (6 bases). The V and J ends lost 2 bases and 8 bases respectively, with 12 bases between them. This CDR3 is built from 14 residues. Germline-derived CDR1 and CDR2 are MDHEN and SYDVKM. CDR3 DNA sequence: TGTGCCAGCAGTTTAAGACAGGTCAGCGAAAAACTGTTTTTT. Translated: CASSLRQVSEKLFF.

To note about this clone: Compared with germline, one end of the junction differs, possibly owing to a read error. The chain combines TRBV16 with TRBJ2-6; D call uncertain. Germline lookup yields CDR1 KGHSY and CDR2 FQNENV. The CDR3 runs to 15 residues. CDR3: CASSSWSVVNKVGPF. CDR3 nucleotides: TGTGCCAGCAGCAGTTGGTCGGTCGTTAACAAAGTCGGGCCATTC.

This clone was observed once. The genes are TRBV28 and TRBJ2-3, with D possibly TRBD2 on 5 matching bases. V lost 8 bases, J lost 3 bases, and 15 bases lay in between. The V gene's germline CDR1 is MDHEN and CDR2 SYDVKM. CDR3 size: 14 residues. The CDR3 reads CASSSGIGTDTQYF. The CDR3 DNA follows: TGTGCCAGCTCGAGCGGCATTGGGACAGATACGCAGTATTTT.

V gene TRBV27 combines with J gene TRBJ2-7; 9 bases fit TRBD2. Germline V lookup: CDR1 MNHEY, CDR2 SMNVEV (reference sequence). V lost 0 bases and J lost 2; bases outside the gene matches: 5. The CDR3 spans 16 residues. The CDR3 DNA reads TGTGCCAGCAGTTTATCCGCTAGCGGGACTCCCTACGAGCAGTACTTC. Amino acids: CASSLSASGTPYEQYF.

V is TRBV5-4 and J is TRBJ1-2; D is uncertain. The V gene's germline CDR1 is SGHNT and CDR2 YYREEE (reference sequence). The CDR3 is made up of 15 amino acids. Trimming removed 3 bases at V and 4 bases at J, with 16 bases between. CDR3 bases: TGTGCCAGCAGCTCTGGCCGAGATTCTACCTATGGCTACACCTTC. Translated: CASSSGRDSTYGYTF.

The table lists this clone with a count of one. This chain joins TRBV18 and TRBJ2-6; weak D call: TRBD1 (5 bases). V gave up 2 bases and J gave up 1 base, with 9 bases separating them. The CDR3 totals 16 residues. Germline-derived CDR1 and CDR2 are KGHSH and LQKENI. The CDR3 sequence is CASSPVGRSGANVLTF. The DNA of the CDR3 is TGTGCCAGCTCACCAGTGGGGCGATCTGGGGCCAACGTCCTGACTTTC.

CDR3 amino acids: CASRHGTGASLSEKLFF. The CDR3 bases are TGTGCCAGCAGACACGGGACAGGGGCGTCCCTGAGTGAAAAACTGTTTTTT. The chain recombines TRBV2 with TRBJ1-4, with 10 bases that match TRBD1. In germline, CDR1 is SNHLY, CDR2 FYNNEI. The CDR3 runs to 17 residues. V lost 6 bases to trimming and J lost 7 bases; unmatched junction nucleotides: 14.

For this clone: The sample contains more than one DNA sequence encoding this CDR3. The CDR3 region is CASSLTGGSSYEQYF. The CDR3 bases are TGCGCCAGCAGCCTGACAGGGGGCTCTTCCTACGAGCAGTACTTC. The chain couples TRBV5-1 to TRBJ2-7; TRBD1 aligns across 10 bases. Germline CDR1 SGHRS, CDR2 YFSETQ. There are 15 residues in the CDR3. The ends lost 4 bases at V and 1 base at J; junction bases unmatched: 5.

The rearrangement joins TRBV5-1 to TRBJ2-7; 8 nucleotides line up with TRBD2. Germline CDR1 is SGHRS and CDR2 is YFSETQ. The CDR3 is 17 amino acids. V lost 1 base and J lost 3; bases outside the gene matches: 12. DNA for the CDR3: TGCGCCAGCAGCTTGAGGGGTACGCGGGAGGTGATCTACGAGCAGTACTTC. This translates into CASSLRGTREVIYEQYF.

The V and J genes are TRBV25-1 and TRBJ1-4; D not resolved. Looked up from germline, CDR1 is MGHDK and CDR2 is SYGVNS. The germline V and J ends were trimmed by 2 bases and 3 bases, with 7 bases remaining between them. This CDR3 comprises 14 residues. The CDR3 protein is CASSEPRPNEKLFF. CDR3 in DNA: TGTGCCAGCAGTGAACCGAGACCTAATGAAAAACTGTTTTTT.

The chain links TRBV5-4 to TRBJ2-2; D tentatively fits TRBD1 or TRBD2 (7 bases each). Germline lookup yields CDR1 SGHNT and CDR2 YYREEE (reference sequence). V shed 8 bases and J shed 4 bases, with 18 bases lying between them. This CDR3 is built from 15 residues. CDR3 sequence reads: CASTSGGAGTGELFF. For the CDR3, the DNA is TGTGCCAGTACCTCAGGGGGGGCGGGCACCGGGGAGCTGTTTTTT.

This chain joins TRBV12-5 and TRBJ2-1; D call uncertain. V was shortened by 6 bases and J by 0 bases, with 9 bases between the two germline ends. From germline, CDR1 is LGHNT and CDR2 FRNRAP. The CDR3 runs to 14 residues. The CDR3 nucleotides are TGTGCTAGTGGACCTCCGAGCTCCTACAATGAGCAGTTCTTC. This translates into CASGPPSSYNEQFF. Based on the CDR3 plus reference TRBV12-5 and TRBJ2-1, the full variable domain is DARVTQTPRHKVTEMGQEVTMRCQPILGHNTVFWYRQTMMQGLELLAYFRNRAPLDDSGMPKDRFSAEMPDATLATLKIQPSEPRDSAVYFCASGPPSSYNEQFFGPGTRLTVL.

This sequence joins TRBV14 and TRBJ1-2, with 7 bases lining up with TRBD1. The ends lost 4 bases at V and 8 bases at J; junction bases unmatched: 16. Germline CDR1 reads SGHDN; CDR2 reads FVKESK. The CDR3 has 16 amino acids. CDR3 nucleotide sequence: TGTGCCAGCAGCCCGAGGATAGGAGGGGGCGAAGGGGGCTACACCTTC. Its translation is CASSPRIGGGEGGYTF.

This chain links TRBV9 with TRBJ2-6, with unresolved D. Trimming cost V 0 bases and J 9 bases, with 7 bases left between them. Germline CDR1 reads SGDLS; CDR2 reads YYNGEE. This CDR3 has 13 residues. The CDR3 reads CASSVDALNVLTF. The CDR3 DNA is TGTGCCAGCAGCGTAGACGCCCTCAACGTCCTGACTTTC.

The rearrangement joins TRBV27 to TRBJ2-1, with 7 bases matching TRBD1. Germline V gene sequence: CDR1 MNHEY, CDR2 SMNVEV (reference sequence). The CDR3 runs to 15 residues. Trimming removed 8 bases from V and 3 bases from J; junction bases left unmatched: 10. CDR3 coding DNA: TGTGCCAGCTTCCTCCACCGGGACAGCTACAATGAGCAGTTCTTC. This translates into CASFLHRDSYNEQFF.

The CDR3 coding sequence is TGCGCCAGCAGTCCAACGACTAGCAAGGTCAATGAGCAGTTCTTC. Translated: CASSPTTSKVNEQFF. The genes are TRBV5-1 and TRBJ2-1; 7 bases match TRBD2. This CDR3 comprises 15 residues. With 5 bases clipped from V and 6 bases from J, the junction kept 11 bases outside the gene matches. In germline, CDR1 is SGHRS, CDR2 YFSETQ.

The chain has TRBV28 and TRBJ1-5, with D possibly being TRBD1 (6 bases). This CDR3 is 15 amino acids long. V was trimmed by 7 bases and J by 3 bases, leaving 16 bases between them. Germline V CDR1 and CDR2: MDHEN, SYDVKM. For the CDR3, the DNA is TGTGCCAGCATTCTACAGGGAGGGGCCAATCAGCCCCAGCATTTT. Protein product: CASILQGGANQPQHF.

The CDR3 coding sequence is TGTGCCAGCAGTCCGGACAGGGGTAAGCCCCAGCATTTT. Protein product: CASSPDRGKPQHF. The V gene is TRBV28, the J gene TRBJ1-5; 9 nucleotides agree with TRBD1. The junction had 4 bases not matched to a gene; V was cut back by 5 bases and J by 8 bases. The CDR3 length is 13 residues. Looked up from germline, CDR1 is MDHEN and CDR2 is SYDVKM.

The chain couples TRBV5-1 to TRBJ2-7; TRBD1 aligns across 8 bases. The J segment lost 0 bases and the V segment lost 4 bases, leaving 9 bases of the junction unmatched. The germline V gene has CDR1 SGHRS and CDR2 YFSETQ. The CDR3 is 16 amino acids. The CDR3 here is CASSRRDRSGSYEQYF. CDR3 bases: TGCGCCAGCAGCCGCCGGGACAGGTCGGGCTCCTACGAGCAGTACTTC.

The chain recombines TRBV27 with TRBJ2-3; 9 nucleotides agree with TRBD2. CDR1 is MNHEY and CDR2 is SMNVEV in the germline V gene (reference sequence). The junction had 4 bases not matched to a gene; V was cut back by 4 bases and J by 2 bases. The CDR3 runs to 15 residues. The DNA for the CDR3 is TGTGCCAGCAGTTATAGCGGGAGATTCACAGATACGCAGTATTTT. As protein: CASSYSGRFTDTQYF.

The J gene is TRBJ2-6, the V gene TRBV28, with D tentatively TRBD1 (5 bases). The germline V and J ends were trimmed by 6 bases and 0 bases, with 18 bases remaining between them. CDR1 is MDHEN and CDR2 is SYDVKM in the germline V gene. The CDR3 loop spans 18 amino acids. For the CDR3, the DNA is TGTGCCAGCAGACCACCTTATCACAGGAGCTCTGGGGCCAACGTCCTGACTTTC. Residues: CASRPPYHRSSGANVLTF.

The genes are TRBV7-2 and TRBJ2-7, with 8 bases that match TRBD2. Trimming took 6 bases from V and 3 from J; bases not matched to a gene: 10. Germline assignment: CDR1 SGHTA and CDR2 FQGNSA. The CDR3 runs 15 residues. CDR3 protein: CASSLIREGGYEQYF. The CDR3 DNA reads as TGTGCCAGCAGTCTCATTCGGGAGGGGGGCTACGAGCAGTACTTC.

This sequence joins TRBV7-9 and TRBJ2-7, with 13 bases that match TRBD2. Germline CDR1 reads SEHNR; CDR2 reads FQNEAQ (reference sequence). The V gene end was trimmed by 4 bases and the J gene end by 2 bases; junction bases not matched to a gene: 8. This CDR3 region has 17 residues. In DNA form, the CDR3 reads TGTGCCAGCAGCTCCGGTGGACTAGCGGGAGAGACCTACGAGCAGTACTTC. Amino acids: CASSSGGLAGETYEQYF.

The CDR3 region is CASSGDTTDTQYF. CDR3 nucleotides: TGTGCCAGCTCAGGGGACACTACAGATACGCAGTATTTT. The chain joins TRBV18 to TRBJ2-3; perhaps TRBD1 as D (6 bases). CDR1 is KGHSH and CDR2 is LQKENI in the germline V gene. V lost 5 bases and J 3 bases, leaving 9 bases between the germline ends. CDR3 size: 13 residues.

CDR3 bases: TGTGCCAGCACGCCTAGCGGGAGCAGGGGGGAGCAGTACTTC. It yields the protein CASTPSGSRGEQYF. V and J are TRBV14 and TRBJ2-7; the match to TRBD2 covers 10 bases. Trimming removed 7 bases from V and 7 bases from J; junction bases left unmatched: 10. Germline V gene sequence: CDR1 SGHDN, CDR2 FVKESK. The CDR3 extends over 14 amino acids.

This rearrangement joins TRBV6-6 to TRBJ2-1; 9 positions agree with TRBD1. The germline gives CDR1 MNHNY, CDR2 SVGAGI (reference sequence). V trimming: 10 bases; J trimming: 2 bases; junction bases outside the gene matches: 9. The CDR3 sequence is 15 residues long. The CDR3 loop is CATNRGQGPYNEQFF. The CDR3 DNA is TGTGCCACCAACAGGGGACAGGGTCCCTACAATGAGCAGTTCTTC.

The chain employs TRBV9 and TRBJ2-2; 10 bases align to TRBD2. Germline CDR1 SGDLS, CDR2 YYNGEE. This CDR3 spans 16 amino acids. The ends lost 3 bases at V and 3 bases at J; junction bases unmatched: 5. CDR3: CASSAASGSYTGELFF. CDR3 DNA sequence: TGTGCCAGCAGCGCTGCTAGCGGGAGTTACACCGGGGAGCTGTTTTTT.